These 13 T cell receptor beta chains originate from one sample sequenced in a study of beta chain features in type 1 diabetes. Every isolated RNA sample was fully reverse transcribed, so sequencing captured expressed TCRB transcripts. The method was immunoSEQ multiplex PCR; TCRdb's version includes in-frame clones alone and lacks a portion of them. The sample has hundreds of thousands of clones, about 29% seen once. Sequencing input: naive CD4+ T cells from blood. The receptors originated from a man aged 18-30 years in good health.

This clone was observed a handful of times. This sequence joins TRBV20-1 and TRBJ1-5, with D unclear. V lost 5 bases to trimming and J lost 8 bases, with 10 bases between them. The CDR3 extends over 11 amino acids. Germline V CDR1 and CDR2: DFQATT, SNEGSKA (reference sequence). The chain's CDR3 is CSAFKTEPQHF. CDR3 sequence (DNA): TGCAGTGCTTTTAAGACCGAGCCCCAGCATTTT.

This clone was counted between two and nine times. Other DNA sequences in this specimen translate into the identical CDR3. The rearrangement links TRBV7-2 to TRBJ2-3; D not certain. The germline V gene has CDR1 SGHTA and CDR2 FQGNSA. V gave up 1 base and J gave up 0 bases, with 5 bases separating them. CDR3 length: 14 amino acids. CDR3 protein: CASSLVGSTDTQYF. CDR3 in DNA: TGTGCCAGCAGCTTAGTGGGTAGCACAGATACGCAGTATTTT.

This clone has a handful of counts. V usage is TRBV29-1 and J usage is TRBJ1-4; D unclear. The CDR3 spans 17 residues. CDR1 and CDR2 from the germline V gene are SQVTM and ANQGSEA. V shed 0 bases and J shed 0 bases, with 14 bases lying between them. CDR3 nucleotide sequence: TGCAGCGTTGAAGATCGGGCCGTCGGGACAACTAATGAAAAACTGTTTTTT. Amino acid sequence: CSVEDRAVGTTNEKLFF.

Notes on this clone: The sample has other DNA sequences that encode this CDR3 too. This sequence joins TRBV29-1 and TRBJ2-3, with a tentative D call TRBD2 (6 bases). Germline lookup yields CDR1 SQVTM and CDR2 ANQGSEA. Trimming shortened V by 4 bases and J by 0 bases, and 8 bases separated the two germline ends. The CDR3 is 13 amino acids. The DNA of the CDR3 is TGCAGCGTTGCCGGGACTAGCACAGATACGCAGTATTTT. This sequence encodes CSVAGTSTDTQYF.

This clone was seen just once. The chain joins TRBV14 to TRBJ2-7; 7 nucleotides match TRBD2. The CDR3 has 15 residues. The junction had 11 bases not matched to a gene; V was cut back by 4 bases and J by 5 bases. The germline CDR1 and CDR2 sequences are SGHDN and FVKESK. CDR3 in DNA: TGTGCCAGCAGCCTCTGGGAGGGTGGGATCAACGAGCAGTACTTC. Translation gives CASSLWEGGINEQYF.

This chain links TRBV30 with TRBJ1-2; 8 nucleotides match TRBD1. This CDR3 comprises 14 residues. Trimming removed 5 bases from V and 4 bases from J; junction bases left unmatched: 9. Per germline, CDR1 GTSNPN and CDR2 SVGIG (reference sequence). The CDR3 bases are TGTGCCTGGGCCCTAGGACAGGGCCGCTATGGCTACACCTTC. It is translated as CAWALGQGRYGYTF. The whole variable domain, remainder taken from reference TRBV30 and TRBJ1-2, is SQTIHQWPATLVQPVGSPLSLECTVEGTSNPNLYWYRQAAGRGLQLLFYSVGIGQISSEVPQNLSASRPQDRQFILSSKKLLLSDSGFYLCAWALGQGRYGYTFGSGTRLTVV.

The V and J genes are TRBV25-1 and TRBJ1-3; D call uncertain. Trimming removed 0 bases at V and 0 bases at J, with 9 bases between. Germline values: CDR1 MGHDK, CDR2 SYGVNS. The CDR3 totals 16 residues. CDR3 nucleotide sequence: TGTGCCAGCAGTGAATACCGACGGAACTCTGGAAACACCATATATTTT. It is translated as CASSEYRRNSGNTIYF.

The rearrangement uses TRBV30 and TRBJ1-5, with 7 bases matching TRBD1. The CDR3 totals 16 residues. V lost 3 bases and J lost 0; bases outside the gene matches: 8. Per the germline V gene, CDR1 is GTSNPN and CDR2 is SVGIG (reference sequence). The CDR3, as DNA: TGTGCCTGGAGCACTCACAGGGGACTTAGCAATCAGCCCCAGCATTTT. This translates into CAWSTHRGLSNQPQHF.

This clone has just a few counts. Other nucleotide sequences from this sample produce the same CDR3. The chain recombines TRBV15 with TRBJ2-7; 10 bases align to TRBD1. Unmatched junction bases numbered 5, after V lost 6 bases and J lost 3 bases. The germline V gene has CDR1 LNHNV and CDR2 YYDKDF (reference sequence). CDR3 length equals 14 residues. Written as DNA, the CDR3 is TGTGCCACCAGTCCAAGGACAGGGGGCTACGAGCAGTACTTC. As protein: CATSPRTGGYEQYF.

This clone has a single count. V is TRBV25-1 and J is TRBJ2-3; D call uncertain. The CDR3 is 13 amino acids. Trimming took off 3 bases at V and 9 bases at J, with 13 bases between the two ends. CDR1 is MGHDK, CDR2 SYGVNS, per germline. The CDR3 protein is CASSDWQFGTQYF. Written as DNA, the CDR3 is TGTGCCAGCAGTGACTGGCAGTTCGGGACGCAGTATTTT.

This clone was seen a handful of times. The gene calls are TRBV29-1 and TRBJ1-2, with D possibly TRBD1 on 5 matching bases. V gave up 3 bases and J gave up 0 bases, with 8 bases separating them. CDR3 size: 13 residues. Germline CDR1 and CDR2: SQVTM and ANQGSEA. The CDR3, as DNA: TGCAGCGTTGACAAGGGGACTAACTATGGCTACACCTTC. It is translated as CSVDKGTNYGYTF. Complete variable domain (other parts from reference TRBV29-1 and TRBJ1-2): SAVISQKPSRDICQRGTSLTIQCQVDSQVTMMFWYRQQPGQSLTLIATANQGSEATYESGFVIDKFPISRPNLTFSTLTVSNMSPEDSSIYLCSVDKGTNYGYTFGSGTRLTVV.

This chain's CDR3 is CASSPVRAGNTGELFF. The CDR3 DNA follows: TGTGCCAGCAGCCCAGTGAGAGCGGGAAACACCGGGGAGCTGTTTTTT. The chain carries TRBV7-9 and TRBJ2-2; 7 bases are a match to TRBD2. The CDR3 loop spans 16 amino acids. With 5 bases clipped from V and 2 bases from J, the junction kept 8 bases outside the gene matches. CDR1 is SEHNR, CDR2 FQNEAQ, per germline (reference sequence).

Remarks on this clone: Other DNA sequences in this sample translate to the same CDR3. The CDR3 bases are TGCAGTGCACACCGGGGAGAGACCCAGTACTTC. This encodes CSAHRGETQYF. The chain links TRBV20-1 to TRBJ2-5; TRBD2 is a possible D gene (5 bases). The CDR3 totals 11 residues. Germline CDR1 reads DFQATT; CDR2 reads SNEGSKA (reference sequence). V lost 6 bases to trimming and J lost 4 bases, with 9 bases between them.